This entry is about one TCR beta chain. Its target is unknown. This record comes from a study of lymphopenia after photon versus proton radiotherapy. Study-wide results and limits: Proton therapy kept repertoires fairly stable, unlike photons, which gained effector/memory cells.

The CDR3 extends over 15 amino acids. CDR1 MNHNY and CDR2 SVGAGI come from the germline V gene (reference sequence). V was clipped by 6 bases and J by 1 base, with 16 bases between them. Sequencing used immunoSEQ multiplex PCR; TCRdb keeps in-frame clones, though not all of them. Among 20,000 or so clones listed, roughly four fifths were seen once. Here the sequenced sample was peripheral blood, taken from a patient treated with photon-based radiotherapy. The receptor comes from a woman between 45 and 60 years old with pancreatic cancer. This rearrangement joins TRBV6-6 to TRBJ2-7; the D gene is possibly TRBD2 (6 bases). CDR3 protein: CASRLLGTDSYEQYF. The CDR3 region has the DNA TGTGCCAGCAGGCTACTCGGGACTGATTCCTACGAGCAGTACTTC.